Below, 32 T cell receptor beta chains from the same sample are listed, as sequenced in a study of blood T cell repertoires in COVID-19. Data came from immunoSEQ multiplex PCR; TCRdb stores just in-frame clones and leaves some out. The sample consists of approximately 280,000 clones, 75% to 95% of them appearing once. The material sequenced was peripheral blood. Every receptor here comes from a woman in her 30s with COVID-19, enrolled during active disease.

J is TRBJ1-1 and V is TRBV24-1, with D tentatively TRBD1 (6 bases). V was cut by 7 bases and J by 5 bases, with 16 bases left in between. The CDR3 has 14 amino acids. Germline loops: CDR1 KGHDR, CDR2 SFDVKD. The CDR3 DNA reads TGTGCCACCAGAGGGACGGGGGGCGGTACTGAAGCTTTCTTT. This encodes CATRGTGGGTEAFF.

The chain is built from TRBV3-1 (or the pseudogene TRBV3-2) and TRBJ2-3, with D possibly matching TRBD2 (6 bases). The germline V and J ends were trimmed by 3 bases and 6 bases, with 19 bases remaining between them. The CDR3 runs 16 residues. Germline CDR1 and CDR2: LGHDT and YNNKEL (reference sequence). The CDR3 here is CASSHLQTGASDTQYF. Written as DNA, the CDR3 is TGTGCCAGCAGCCACCTTCAGACGGGAGCATCCGATACGCAGTATTTT.

This chain connects TRBV19 to TRBJ2-7, with 12 bases lining up with TRBD2. Germline CDR1 is LNHDA and CDR2 is SQIVND (reference sequence). The CDR3 consists of 14 residues. The ends lost 6 bases at V and 4 bases at J; junction bases unmatched: 4. CDR3 sequence reads: CASSPTSGRYEQYF. CDR3 bases: TGTGCCAGTAGCCCGACTAGCGGGAGATACGAGCAGTACTTC.

This clone is a singleton in its sample. The chain carries TRBV9 and TRBJ2-3; D unclear. The germline V gene has CDR1 SGDLS and CDR2 YYNGEE. The V gene lost 4 bases and the J gene lost 3 bases, with 15 bases spanning the gap. This CDR3 is 15 amino acids long. The CDR3, as DNA: TGTGCCAGCAGCCCTACATGGAGTGGAACAGATACGCAGTATTTT. Translated, it gives CASSPTWSGTDTQYF.

The J gene is TRBJ2-2, the V gene TRBV6-1; D gene uncertain. CDR3 length equals 16 residues. V dropped 1 base and J dropped 8 bases, with 17 bases sitting between them. Germline CDR1 MNHNS, CDR2 SASEGT. CDR3 loop: CASSEDHYTDGGELFF. The CDR3 region has the DNA TGTGCCAGCAGTGAAGACCACTATACCGATGGGGGGGAGCTGTTTTTT.

This chain connects TRBV29-1 to TRBJ1-1; D is perhaps TRBD1 (5 bases). This CDR3 comprises 12 residues. Germline-derived CDR1 and CDR2 are SQVTM and ANQGSEA. V gave up 2 bases and J gave up 1 base, with 5 bases separating them. DNA of the CDR3: TGCAGCGTTGAACAGGGGAACACTGAAGCTTTCTTT. Translated, it gives CSVEQGNTEAFF.

The chain combines TRBV13 with TRBJ2-7, with 7 bases lining up with TRBD2. Germline V gene lookup returns CDR1 PRHDT and CDR2 FYEKMQ (reference sequence). V trimming: 5 bases; J trimming: 6 bases; junction bases outside the gene matches: 13. The CDR3 runs to 15 residues. CDR3 bases: TGTGCCAGCAGCCCGTGGGGGGAGGGCCAGGTCGAGCAGTACTTC. It yields the protein CASSPWGEGQVEQYF.

The chain recombines TRBV9 with TRBJ1-2; 12 nucleotides match TRBD1. Germline loops: CDR1 SGDLS, CDR2 YYNGEE. The CDR3 has 16 amino acids. V gave up 3 bases and J gave up 3 bases; unmatched junction bases: 6. The CDR3: CASSARGQGADYGYTF. CDR3 coding DNA: TGTGCCAGCAGCGCCCGGGGACAGGGGGCGGACTATGGCTACACCTTC. The complete variable domain, with remaining parts taken from reference TRBV9 and TRBJ1-2, reads DSGVTQTPKHLITATGQRVTLRCSPRSGDLSVYWYQQSLDQGLQFLIQYYNGEERAKGNILERFSAQQFPDLHSELNLSSLELGDSALYFCASSARGQGADYGYTFGSGTRLTVV.

V gene TRBV4-1 combines with J gene TRBJ2-3; D uncertain. This CDR3 has 13 residues. V was cut by 5 bases and J by 6 bases, with 12 bases left in between. From germline, CDR1 is MGHRA and CDR2 YSYEKL. The CDR3 sequence: CASSDQYWDTQYF. CDR3 sequence (DNA): TGCGCCAGCAGCGATCAATACTGGGATACGCAGTATTTT.

In this sample, this clone turned up a few times. J is TRBJ1-5 and V is TRBV4-1; D is unresolved. This CDR3 spans 14 amino acids. The V end lost 1 base, the J end lost 3 bases, and 7 bases lay between the germline ends. CDR1 is MGHRA, CDR2 YSYEKL, per germline. CDR3 sequence reads: CASSQVLFNQPQHF. In nucleotides, the CDR3 is TGCGCCAGCAGCCAAGTACTTTTCAATCAGCCCCAGCATTTT.

This clone was seen a single time. The V and J genes are TRBV4-3 and TRBJ1-6; no firm D call. With 0 bases removed from V and 16 bases from J, the gap between germline ends came to 19 bases. CDR3 length equals 15 residues. Germline CDR1 is LGHNA and CDR2 is YSLEER. CDR3 protein: CASSQDKVSIEALHF. CDR3 nucleotides: TGCGCCAGCAGCCAAGATAAAGTCTCGATTGAGGCTCTCCACTTT.

The chain has TRBV28 and TRBJ1-3; 10 bases match TRBD1. Germline V gene data show CDR1 as MDHEN and CDR2 as SYDVKM. The CDR3 consists of 15 residues. V lost 3 bases, J lost 3 bases, and 2 bases stayed unmatched. CDR3 coding DNA: TGTGCCAGCAGTTTCAGGGACAGGGGTGGAAACACCATATATTTT. Translating it yields CASSFRDRGGNTIYF.

The chain employs TRBV7-6 and TRBJ1-4, with D perhaps matching TRBD1 (5 bases). The CDR3 contains 16 residues. V was cut by 2 bases and J by 7 bases, with 17 bases left in between. Germline V gene lookup returns CDR1 SGHVS and CDR2 FNYEAQ. As DNA, the CDR3 is TGTGCCAGCAGCTTAATCCTCCCGGGACTGGGTGAAAAACTGTTTTTT. Residues: CASSLILPGLGEKLFF.

This chain joins TRBV6-5 and TRBJ1-6; no firm D call. Between the trimmed V and J ends, which lost 2 bases and 0 bases, there was a span of 8 bases. The CDR3 is 16 amino acids. From germline, CDR1 is MNHEY and CDR2 SVGAGI. The CDR3 nucleotides read TGTGCCAGCAGTTACGACTGGAGCTCCTATAATTCACCCCTCCACTTT. It is translated as CASSYDWSSYNSPLHF.

This clone showed up just a few times. V gene TRBV2 combines with J gene TRBJ1-4, with 9 bases aligning to TRBD1. The germline V gene has CDR1 SNHLY and CDR2 FYNNEI. The trim removed 8 bases at V and 8 bases at J, leaving 9 bases unmatched. The CDR3 extends over 14 amino acids. CDR3 sequence (DNA): TGTGCCAGCCTACCGGGACAGGGCCAAGAAAAACTGTTTTTT. This sequence encodes CASLPGQGQEKLFF.

The rearrangement links TRBV4-1 to TRBJ2-7, with D possibly TRBD1 on 6 matching bases. Germline-derived CDR1 and CDR2 are MGHRA and YSYEKL. The ends were cut back, 0 bases at V and 7 bases at J, with 13 bases in the middle. The CDR3 runs to 14 residues. CDR3: CASSQEQGLREQYF. CDR3 coding DNA: TGCGCCAGCAGCCAAGAACAGGGTCTGAGGGAGCAGTACTTC.

The rearrangement links TRBV4-1 to TRBJ1-1; no definite D call. Looked up from germline, CDR1 is MGHRA and CDR2 is YSYEKL. V was cut by 0 bases and J by 5 bases, with 19 bases left in between. The CDR3 extends over 17 amino acids. CDR3 sequence reads: CASSQDAVGIGGTEAFF. The CDR3 nucleotides are TGCGCCAGCAGCCAAGATGCCGTAGGGATAGGAGGGACTGAAGCTTTCTTT.

The chain joins TRBV7-9 to TRBJ2-1, with 10 bases aligning to TRBD1. The V gene end was trimmed by 4 bases and the J gene end by 5 bases; junction bases not matched to a gene: 8. This CDR3 is built from 16 residues. CDR1 and CDR2 (germline): SEHNR, FQNEAQ (reference sequence). The CDR3 nucleotides read TGTGCCAGCAGCTCAGAAGACAGGGGGCTCGACAATGAGCAGTTCTTC. Its protein is CASSSEDRGLDNEQFF. The variable domain in full, completed from reference TRBV7-9 and TRBJ2-1, reads DTGVSQNPRHKITKRGQNVTFRCDPISEHNRLYWYRQTLGQGPEFLTYFQNEAQLEKSRLLSDRFSAERPKGSFSTLEIQRTEQGDSAMYLCASSSEDRGLDNEQFFGPGTRLTVL.

This clone has only one observation. The rearrangement uses TRBV4-2 and TRBJ1-1; TRBD1 matches 8 bases. Germline V gene data show CDR1 as LGHNA and CDR2 as YNFKEQ. The CDR3 consists of 13 residues. Trimming at V came to 0 bases and at J to 13 bases, leaving 7 bases not matched to a gene. CDR3 sequence (DNA): TGTGCCAGCAGCCAAGATCCGACAGGGGATTGTTTCTTT. Protein: CASSQDPTGDCFF.

V gene TRBV18 combines with J gene TRBJ1-5, with D unresolved. The CDR3 sequence is 17 residues long. V was pared by 3 bases and J by 0 bases, with 15 bases between. Germline V gene lookup returns CDR1 KGHSH and CDR2 LQKENI. Written as DNA, the CDR3 is TGTGCCAGCTCACCGGCAGGAATCAGTTATAGCAATCAGCCCCAGCATTTT. It translates to CASSPAGISYSNQPQHF.

This CDR3 reads CATFPYTF. DNA for the CDR3: TGTGCCACCTTCCCCTACACCTTC. The chain employs TRBV28 and TRBJ1-2; D call uncertain. The CDR3 runs to 8 residues. The germline V gene encodes CDR1 MDHEN and CDR2 SYDVKM. Trimming removed 10 bases from V and 10 bases from J, with 7 bases in between.

This clone has a single count. The chain is built from TRBV14 and TRBJ1-4; maybe TRBD1 (6 bases). Per germline, CDR1 SGHDN and CDR2 FVKESK. The V gene lost 3 bases and the J gene lost 9 bases, with 23 bases spanning the gap. The CDR3 runs to 17 residues. This CDR3 is CASSQGALAGEIKKLFF. The CDR3 nucleotides read TGTGCCAGCAGCCAGGGCGCCTTGGCAGGGGAAATTAAAAAACTGTTTTTT.

This clone was observed a few times. This chain uses TRBV4-2 with TRBJ2-5, with 15 bases fitting TRBD2. This CDR3 is 17 amino acids long. CDR1 is LGHNA, CDR2 YNFKEQ, per germline. J lost 4 bases, V lost 0 bases, and 3 bases had no gene match. The CDR3 region has the DNA TGTGCCAGCAGCCAAGAAGGGACTAGCGGGAGGAGAGAGACCCAGTACTTC. Its protein is CASSQEGTSGRRETQYF.

This chain connects TRBV4-2 to TRBJ1-4, with D hard to call. Germline V gene sequence: CDR1 LGHNA, CDR2 YNFKEQ. There are 17 residues in the CDR3. The germline V and J ends were trimmed by 0 bases and 0 bases, with 11 bases remaining between them. The DNA of the CDR3 is TGTGCCAGCAGCCAAGATGTTTTTCCGGCAACTAATGAAAAACTGTTTTTT. Its protein product is CASSQDVFPATNEKLFF.

Of note for this clone: Other nucleotide sequences in the sample specify the same CDR3. The genes are TRBV7-9 and TRBJ2-1; possibly TRBD2 for D (5 bases). V dropped 5 bases and J dropped 0 bases, with 8 bases sitting between them. Germline loops: CDR1 SEHNR, CDR2 FQNEAQ (reference sequence). The CDR3 length is 14 residues. The CDR3 bases are TGTGCCAGCAGCAGCGGTAGCTCCTACAATGAGCAGTTCTTC. Translated: CASSSGSSYNEQFF.

The chain recombines TRBV13 with TRBJ2-7, with 11 positions matching TRBD2. The CDR3 is made up of 14 amino acids. V shed 4 bases, J shed 5 bases, and the junction held 4 bases outside the gene matches. The V gene's germline CDR1 is PRHDT and CDR2 FYEKMQ (reference sequence). CDR3 bases: TGTGCCAGCAGCTACACTAGCGGGAGCAACGAGCAGTACTTC. This codes for CASSYTSGSNEQYF.

This chain uses TRBV18 with TRBJ1-3, with 7 bases that match TRBD1. The CDR3 has 15 amino acids. CDR1 KGHSH and CDR2 LQKENI come from the germline V gene. V gave up 2 bases and J gave up 0 bases; unmatched junction bases: 1. The CDR3 here is CASSPGTDSGNTIYF. CDR3 bases: TGTGCCAGCTCACCAGGGACAGACTCTGGAAACACCATATATTTT.

This clone was counted once. This chain links TRBV27 with TRBJ2-7; no clear D. This CDR3 region has 13 residues. Germline values: CDR1 MNHEY, CDR2 SMNVEV (reference sequence). Trimming cost V 7 bases and J 2 bases, with 12 bases left between them. The DNA of the CDR3 is TGTGCCAGCACCTCTCTAAAACCCTACGAGCAGTACTTC. It is translated as CASTSLKPYEQYF.

This chain joins TRBV20-1 and TRBJ1-6, with 9 bases that match TRBD1. The V gene end was trimmed by 3 bases and the J gene end by 7 bases; junction bases not matched to a gene: 10. The CDR3 has 16 residues. Germline V CDR1 and CDR2: DFQATT, SNEGSKA (reference sequence). The CDR3 sequence is CSASSGGTGRNSPLHF. In nucleotides, the CDR3 is TGCAGTGCTAGTAGTGGTGGGACAGGGCGGAATTCACCCCTCCACTTT.

This sequence joins TRBV28 and TRBJ2-5; no clear D gene. CDR3 length: 13 residues. Germline V CDR1 and CDR2: MDHEN, SYDVKM. Trimming pared 3 bases from V and 1 base from J, leaving 6 bases between. DNA for the CDR3: TGTGCCAGCAGTTTTTTCGTCCAAGAGACCCAGTACTTC. It is translated as CASSFFVQETQYF.

In this sample, this clone turned up once. The chain combines TRBV3-1 (or the pseudogene TRBV3-2) with TRBJ2-5; D is perhaps TRBD1 (6 bases). Trimming pared 2 bases from V and 2 bases from J, leaving 27 bases between. This CDR3 contains 20 residues. Looked up from germline, CDR1 is LGHDT and CDR2 is YNNKEL (reference sequence). The CDR3 region is CASSQLGRRVPGQQQETQYF. DNA for the CDR3: TGTGCCAGCAGCCAATTGGGGCGACGGGTCCCGGGACAACAACAAGAGACCCAGTACTTC.

The chain has TRBV2 and TRBJ1-1; D gene ambiguous. The CDR3 is 12 amino acids. V lost 7 bases to trimming and J lost 5 bases, with 11 bases between them. Germline CDR1 and CDR2: SNHLY and FYNNEI. The CDR3 DNA reads TGTGCCAGCAAAACGGGAAGAACTGAAGCTTTCTTT. Amino acids: CASKTGRTEAFF.